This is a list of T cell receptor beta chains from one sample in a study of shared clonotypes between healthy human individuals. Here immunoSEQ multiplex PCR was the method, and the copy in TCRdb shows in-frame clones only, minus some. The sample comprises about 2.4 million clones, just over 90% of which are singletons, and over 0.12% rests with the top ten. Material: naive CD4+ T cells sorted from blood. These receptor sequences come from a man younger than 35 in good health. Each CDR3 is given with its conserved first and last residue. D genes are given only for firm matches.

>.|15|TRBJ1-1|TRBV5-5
TGTGCCAGCAGCTACTTGACAGGCTCGAACACTGAAGCTTTCTTT
CASSYLTGSNTEAFF
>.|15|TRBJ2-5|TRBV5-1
TGCGCCAGCAGCACGCTCGGGGTCCTCCAAGAGACCCAGTACTTC
CASSTLGVLQETQYF
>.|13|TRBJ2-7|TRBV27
TGTGCCAGCAGACGCACAGGAACCTACGAGCAGTACTTC
CASRRTGTYEQYF
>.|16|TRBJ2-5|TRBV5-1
TGCGCCAGCAGCTTTGGACAGGGAGGGATGGGAGAGACCCAGTACTTC
CASSFGQGGMGETQYF
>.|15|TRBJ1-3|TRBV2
TGTGCCAGCAGCCGGGACGGGGGGTATGGAAACACCATATATTTT
CASSRDGGYGNTIYF
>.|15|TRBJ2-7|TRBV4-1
TGCGCCAGCAGCCCCACTCGTCCAGGTCCCAGCGAGCAGTACTTC
CASSPTRPGPSEQYF
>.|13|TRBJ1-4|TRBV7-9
TGTGCCAGCAGCGGTAACGTTAATGAAAAACTGTTTTTT
CASSGNVNEKLFF
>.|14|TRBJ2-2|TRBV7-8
TGTGCCAGCAGCTTAGAATTGTACACCGGGGAGCTGTTTTTT
CASSLELYTGELFF
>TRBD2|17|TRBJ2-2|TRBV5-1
TGCGCCAGCAGCCCGCCCCCTAGCGGGGGTACTGCCGGGGAGCTGTTTTTT
CASSPPPSGGTAGELFF
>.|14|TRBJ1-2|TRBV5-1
TGCGCCAGCAGCTTGGATGGACTGAAATATGGCTACACCTTC
CASSLDGLKYGYTF
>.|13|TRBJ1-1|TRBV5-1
TGCGCCAGCAGCTTACTTGAGAACACTGAAGCTTTCTTT
CASSLLENTEAFF
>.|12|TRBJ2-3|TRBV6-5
TGTGCCAGCAGAAATTCAGCAGATACGCAGTATTTT
CASRNSADTQYF
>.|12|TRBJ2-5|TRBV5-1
TGCGCCAGCAGCTTGGCTGGGGTTTCCCAGTACTTC
CASSLAGVSQYF
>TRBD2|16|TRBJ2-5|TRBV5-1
TGCGCCAGCAGCTTTGGAACTAGCGGGACCCCGGGGACCCAGTACTTC
CASSFGTSGTPGTQYF
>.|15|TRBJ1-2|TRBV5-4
TGTGCCAGCAGCTTGGGACAGTCGATTGGTCGTGGCTACACCTTC
CASSLGQSIGRGYTF
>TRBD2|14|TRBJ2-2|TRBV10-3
TGTGCCATCAGAAGCGGGGGGAACACCGGGGAGCTGTTTTTT
CAIRSGGNTGELFF
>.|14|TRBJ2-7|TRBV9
TGTGCCAGCAGCCCGCAGCAGGACCTGTCAGAGCAGTACTTC
CASSPQQDLSEQYF
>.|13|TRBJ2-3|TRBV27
TGTGCCAGCAGTGCCCAACAGGGCAATACGCAGTATTTT
CASSAQQGNTQYF
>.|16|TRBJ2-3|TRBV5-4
TGTGCCAGCAGCCGAAGCGGAGCAACTAGCACAGATACGCAGTATTTT
CASSRSGATSTDTQYF